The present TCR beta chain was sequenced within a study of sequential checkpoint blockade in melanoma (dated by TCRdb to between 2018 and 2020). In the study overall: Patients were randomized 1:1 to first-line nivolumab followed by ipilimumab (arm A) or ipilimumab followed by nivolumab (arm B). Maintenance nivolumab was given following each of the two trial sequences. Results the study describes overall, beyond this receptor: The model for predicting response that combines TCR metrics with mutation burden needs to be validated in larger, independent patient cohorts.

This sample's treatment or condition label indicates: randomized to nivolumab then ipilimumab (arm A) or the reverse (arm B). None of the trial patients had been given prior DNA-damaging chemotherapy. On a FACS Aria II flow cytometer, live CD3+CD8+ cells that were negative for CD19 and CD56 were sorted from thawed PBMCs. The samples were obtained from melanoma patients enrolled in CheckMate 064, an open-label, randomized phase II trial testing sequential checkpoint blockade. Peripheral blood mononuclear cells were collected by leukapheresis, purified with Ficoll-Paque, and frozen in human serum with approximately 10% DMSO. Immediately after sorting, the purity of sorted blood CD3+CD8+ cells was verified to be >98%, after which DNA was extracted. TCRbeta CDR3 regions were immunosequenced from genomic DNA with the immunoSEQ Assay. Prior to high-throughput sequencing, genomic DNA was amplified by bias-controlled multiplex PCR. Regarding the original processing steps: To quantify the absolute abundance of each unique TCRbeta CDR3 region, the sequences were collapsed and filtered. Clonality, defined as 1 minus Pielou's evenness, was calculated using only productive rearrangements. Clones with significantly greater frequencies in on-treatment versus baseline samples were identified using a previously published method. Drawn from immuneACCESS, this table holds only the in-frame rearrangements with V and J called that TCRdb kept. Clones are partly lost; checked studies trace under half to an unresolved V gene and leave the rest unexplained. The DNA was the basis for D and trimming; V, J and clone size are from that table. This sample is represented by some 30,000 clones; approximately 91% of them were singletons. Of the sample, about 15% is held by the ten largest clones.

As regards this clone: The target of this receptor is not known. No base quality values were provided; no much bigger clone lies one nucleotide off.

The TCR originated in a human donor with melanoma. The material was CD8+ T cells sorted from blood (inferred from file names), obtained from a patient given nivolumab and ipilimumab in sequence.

The nucleotides read TGTGCCAGCAGCCAGGGACAGGGGATTTCACCCCTCCACTTT. The translation is CASSQGQGISPLHF. The sequence is built from TRBV5-6 and TRBJ1-6, and 10 junctional nucleotides match TRBD1. The CDR3 sequence holds 14 residues, the cysteine and phenylalanine included. The read is trimmed to its CDR3 DNA, 42 bases read in frame from base 1. From V the trimming removes 4 bases and from J it removes 9 bases, while the gene matches leave 4 bases of the junction unaccounted for. The germline V gene encodes CDR1 SGHDT and CDR2 YYEEEE.